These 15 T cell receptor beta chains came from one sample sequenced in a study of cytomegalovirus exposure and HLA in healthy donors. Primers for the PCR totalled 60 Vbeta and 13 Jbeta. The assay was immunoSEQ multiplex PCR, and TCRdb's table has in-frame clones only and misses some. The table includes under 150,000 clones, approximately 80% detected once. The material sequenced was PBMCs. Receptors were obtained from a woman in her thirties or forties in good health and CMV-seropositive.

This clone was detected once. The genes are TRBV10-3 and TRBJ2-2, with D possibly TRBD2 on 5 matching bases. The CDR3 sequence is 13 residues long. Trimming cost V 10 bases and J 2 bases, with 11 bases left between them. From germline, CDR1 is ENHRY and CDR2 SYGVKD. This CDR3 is CATAGDNTGELFF. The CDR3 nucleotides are TGTGCCACCGCCGGGGATAACACCGGGGAGCTGTTTTTT.

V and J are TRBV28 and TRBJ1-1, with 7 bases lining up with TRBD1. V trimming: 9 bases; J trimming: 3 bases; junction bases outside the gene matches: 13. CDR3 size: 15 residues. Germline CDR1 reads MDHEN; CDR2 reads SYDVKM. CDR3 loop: CASRMTGIRYTEAFF. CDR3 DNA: TGTGCCAGTAGAATGACAGGGATACGGTACACTGAAGCTTTCTTT.

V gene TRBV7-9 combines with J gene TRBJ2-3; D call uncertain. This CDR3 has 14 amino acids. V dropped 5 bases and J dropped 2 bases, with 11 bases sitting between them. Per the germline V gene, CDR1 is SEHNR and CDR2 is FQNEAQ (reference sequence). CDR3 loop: CASSLDGSTDTQYF. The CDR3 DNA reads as TGTGCCAGCAGCCTAGACGGTTCCACAGATACGCAGTATTTT. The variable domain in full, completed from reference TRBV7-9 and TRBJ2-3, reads DTGVSQNPRHKITKRGQNVTFRCDPISEHNRLYWYRQTLGQGPEFLTYFQNEAQLEKSRLLSDRFSAERPKGSFSTLEIQRTEQGDSAMYLCASSLDGSTDTQYFGPGTRLTVL.

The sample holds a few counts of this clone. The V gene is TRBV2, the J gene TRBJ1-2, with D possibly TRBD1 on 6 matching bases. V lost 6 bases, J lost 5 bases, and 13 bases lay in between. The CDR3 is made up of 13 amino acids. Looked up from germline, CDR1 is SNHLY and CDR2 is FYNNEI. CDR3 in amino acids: CASSKDSPYGYTF. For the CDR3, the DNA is TGTGCCAGCAGCAAGGACAGCCCATATGGCTACACCTTC.

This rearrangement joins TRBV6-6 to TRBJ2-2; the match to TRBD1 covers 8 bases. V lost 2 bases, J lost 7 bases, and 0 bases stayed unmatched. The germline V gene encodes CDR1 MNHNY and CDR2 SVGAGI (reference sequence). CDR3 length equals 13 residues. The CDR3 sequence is CASSYDRGGELFF. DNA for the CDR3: TGTGCCAGCAGTTACGACAGGGGCGGGGAGCTGTTTTTT.

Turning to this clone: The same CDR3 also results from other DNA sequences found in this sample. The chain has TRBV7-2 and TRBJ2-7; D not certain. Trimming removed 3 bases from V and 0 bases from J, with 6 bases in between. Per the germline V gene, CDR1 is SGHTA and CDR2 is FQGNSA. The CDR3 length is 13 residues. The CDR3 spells CASSFSSSYEQYF. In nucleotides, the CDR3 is TGTGCCAGCAGCTTTTCCAGCTCCTACGAGCAGTACTTC. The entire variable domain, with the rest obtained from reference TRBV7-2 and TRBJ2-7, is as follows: GAGVSQSPSNKVTEKGKDVELRCDPISGHTALYWYRQSLGQGLEFLIYFQGNSAPDKSGLPSDRFSAERTGGSVSTLTIQRTQQEDSAVYLCASSFSSSYEQYFGPGTRLTVT.

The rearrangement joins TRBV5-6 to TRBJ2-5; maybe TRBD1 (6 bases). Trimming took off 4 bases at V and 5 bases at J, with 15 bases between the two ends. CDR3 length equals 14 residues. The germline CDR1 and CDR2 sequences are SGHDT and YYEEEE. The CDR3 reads CASSPGTPRETQYF. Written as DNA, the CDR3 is TGTGCCAGCAGCCCCGGGACACCCCGCGAGACCCAGTACTTC.

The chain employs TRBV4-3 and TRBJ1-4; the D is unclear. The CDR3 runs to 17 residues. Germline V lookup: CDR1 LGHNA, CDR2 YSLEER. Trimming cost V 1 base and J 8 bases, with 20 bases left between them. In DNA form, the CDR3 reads TGCGCCAGCAGCCAAGTAAAATTCGAGGTCAGAAGCGAAAAACTGTTTTTT. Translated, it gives CASSQVKFEVRSEKLFF.

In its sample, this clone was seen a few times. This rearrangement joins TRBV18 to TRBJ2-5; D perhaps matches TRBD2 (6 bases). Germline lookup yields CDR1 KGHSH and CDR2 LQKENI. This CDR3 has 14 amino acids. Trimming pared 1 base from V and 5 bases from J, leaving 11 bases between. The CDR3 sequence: CASSPRGVAETQYF. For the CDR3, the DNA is TGTGCCAGCTCACCACGGGGGGTTGCGGAGACCCAGTACTTC. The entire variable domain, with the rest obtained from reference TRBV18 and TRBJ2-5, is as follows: NAGVMQNPRHLVRRRGQEARLRCSPMKGHSHVYWYRQLPEEGLKFMVYLQKENIIDESGMPKERFSAEFPKEGPSILRIQQVVRGDSAAYFCASSPRGVAETQYFGPGTRLLVL.

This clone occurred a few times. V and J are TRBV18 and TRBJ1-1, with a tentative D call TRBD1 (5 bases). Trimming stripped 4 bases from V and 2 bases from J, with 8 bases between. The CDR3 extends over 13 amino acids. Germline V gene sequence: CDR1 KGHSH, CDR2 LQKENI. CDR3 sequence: CASSRGHNTEAFF. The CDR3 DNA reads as TGTGCCAGCTCACGCGGACACAACACTGAAGCTTTCTTT.

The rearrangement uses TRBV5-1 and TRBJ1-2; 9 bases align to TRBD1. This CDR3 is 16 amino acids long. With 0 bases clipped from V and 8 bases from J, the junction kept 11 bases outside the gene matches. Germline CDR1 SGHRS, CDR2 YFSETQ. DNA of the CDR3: TGCGCCAGCAGCTTGGTGGGGACAGGGAACACTGGGGGCTACACCTTC. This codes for CASSLVGTGNTGGYTF.

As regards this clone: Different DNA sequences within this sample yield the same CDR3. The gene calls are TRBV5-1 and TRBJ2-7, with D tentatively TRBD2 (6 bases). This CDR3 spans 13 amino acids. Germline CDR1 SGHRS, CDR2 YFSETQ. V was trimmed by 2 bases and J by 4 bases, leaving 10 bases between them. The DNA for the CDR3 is TGCGCCAGCAGCTTTGGGGGGAGTTACGAGCAGTACTTC. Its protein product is CASSFGGSYEQYF.

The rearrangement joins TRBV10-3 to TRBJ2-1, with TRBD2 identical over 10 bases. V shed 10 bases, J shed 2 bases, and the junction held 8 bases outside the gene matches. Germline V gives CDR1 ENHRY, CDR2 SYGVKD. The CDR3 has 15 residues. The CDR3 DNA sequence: TGTGCCACTACGTTTACTAGCGGGGCCTACAATGAGCAGTTCTTC. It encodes CATTFTSGAYNEQFF.

DNA of the CDR3: TGTGCCAGCAGCCTAGTATCCTACGAGCAGTACTTC. This translates into CASSLVSYEQYF. The gene calls are TRBV6-5 and TRBJ2-7, with D hard to call. The germline CDR1 and CDR2 sequences are MNHEY and SVGAGI. V lost 6 bases to trimming and J lost 1 base, with 7 bases between them. The CDR3 consists of 12 residues.

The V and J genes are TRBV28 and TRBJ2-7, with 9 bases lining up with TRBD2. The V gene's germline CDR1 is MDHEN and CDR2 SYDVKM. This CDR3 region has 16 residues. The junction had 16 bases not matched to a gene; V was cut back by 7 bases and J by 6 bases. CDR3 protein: CASTDLGLAGPLEQYF. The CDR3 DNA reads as TGTGCCAGCACCGACCTTGGGCTAGCGGGACCTCTCGAGCAGTACTTC.